The TCR beta chain described here comes from a study of cytomegalovirus exposure and HLA in healthy donors. Overall study findings and caveats: The classifier reportedly diagnosed cytomegalovirus status with high sensitivity and specificity.

Trimming cost V 0 bases and J 12 bases, with 8 bases left between them. The germline V gene encodes CDR1 MNHNY and CDR2 SVGAGI (reference sequence). The CDR3 covers 12 residues. Data came from immunoSEQ multiplex PCR; TCRdb stores just in-frame clones and leaves some out. There are some 110,000 clones in the sample; approximately 88% occur only once, and about 1.8% lies in the top ten. Note on this clone: Its matching antigen is unknown.

The chain has TRBV6-6 and TRBJ1-4; D uncertain. The sequence was obtained from a man between 18 and 35 years old in good health and CMV-seronegative. The specimen sequenced was PBMCs. CDR3 region: CASSYSMEQLFF. In DNA, the CDR3 is TGTGCCAGCAGTTACTCGATGGAGCAACTGTTTTTT.